The 25 T cell receptor beta chains listed next were all sequenced from one sample in a study of CD8 T cells in Susac syndrome. After extraction with the RNeasy kit, about 0.45 to 1 ug of the RNA was reverse transcribed using random hexamers. TCRdb ran MiXCR on the immunoSEQ multiplex PCR reads and lists one entry per CDR3 protein. The sample yields hundreds of thousands of distinct CDR3 sequences, approximately 94% seen once. The sample was CD4+ T cells from PBMCs. The origin of the receptors is a human donor with Susac syndrome.

The chain has TRBV11-2 and TRBJ2-1; unclear D gene. Germline V gene sequence: CDR1 SGHAT, CDR2 FQNNGV. The CDR3 runs 16 residues. With 6 bases removed from V and 0 bases from J, the gap between germline ends came to 15 bases. The CDR3 protein is CASRPWGRSSYNEQFF. CDR3 DNA sequence: TGTGCCAGCAGACCATGGGGAAGGAGCTCCTACAATGAGCAGTTCTTC.

The chain combines TRBV5-4 with TRBJ2-7; 7 nucleotides match TRBD1. CDR1 is SGHNT and CDR2 is YYREEE in the germline V gene (reference sequence). V shed 0 bases and J 2 bases; nucleotides not matched to a gene: 5. The CDR3 extends over 15 amino acids. The CDR3 bases are TGTGCCAGCAGCTTGGACCCACAGGGGACCTACGAGCAGTACTTC. This gives the protein CASSLDPQGTYEQYF.

The chain links TRBV3-1 to TRBJ2-7; a possible D gene is TRBD1 (5 bases). This CDR3 spans 15 amino acids. Trimming removed 5 bases at V and 3 bases at J, with 17 bases between. Germline V CDR1 and CDR2: LGHDT, YNNKEL (reference sequence). The CDR3 DNA sequence: TGTGCCAGCAGCTTTGACGCAGGGAACCGCTACGAGCAGTACTTC. Translating gives CASSFDAGNRYEQYF.

The V gene is TRBV2, the J gene TRBJ2-2; the match to TRBD1 covers 7 bases. This CDR3 has 14 residues. CDR1 is SNHLY and CDR2 is FYNNEI in the germline V gene. Losses at the gene ends were 7 bases for V and 1 base for J; bases not matched to a gene: 3. The CDR3 loop is CASKTGVNTGELFF. CDR3 nucleotide sequence: TGTGCCAGCAAAACAGGGGTGAACACCGGGGAGCTGTTTTTT.

The chain is built from TRBV13 and TRBJ2-3, with no clear D. The CDR3 is made up of 13 amino acids. V was trimmed by 2 bases and J by 4 bases, leaving 7 bases between them. From germline, CDR1 is PRHDT and CDR2 FYEKMQ (reference sequence). CDR3 in amino acids: CASSLISSDTQYF. The CDR3 nucleotides are TGTGCCAGCAGCTTAATAAGCTCAGATACGCAGTATTTT.

V is TRBV7-9 and J is TRBJ1-6, with D uncertain. The germline V gene encodes CDR1 SEHNR and CDR2 FQNEAQ (reference sequence). V lost 0 bases to trimming and J lost 8 bases, with 2 bases between them. This CDR3 spans 12 amino acids. The CDR3 here is CASSLADSPLHF. The CDR3 DNA is TGTGCCAGCAGCTTAGCAGATTCACCCCTCCACTTT.

This chain links TRBV5-1 with TRBJ2-7; the D call may be TRBD1 or TRBD2 (5 bases each). Germline lookup yields CDR1 SGHRS and CDR2 YFSETQ. The V gene lost 4 bases and the J gene lost 1 base, with 15 bases spanning the gap. The CDR3 is made up of 15 amino acids. Here the CDR3 DNA reads TGCGCCAGCAGCCTTCACCGGGGCAGTTCCTACGAGCAGTACTTC. Encoded protein: CASSLHRGSSYEQYF.

The CDR3 region is CASSWGLNQPQHF. In nucleotides, the CDR3 is TGCGCCAGCAGCTGGGGCCTAAATCAGCCCCAGCATTTT. The chain recombines TRBV5-1 with TRBJ1-5; the D gene is possibly TRBD1 (5 bases). Trimming took 3 bases from V and 4 from J, leaving 8 bases between them. CDR1 SGHRS and CDR2 YFSETQ come from the germline V gene. The CDR3 contains 13 residues.

The V call is TRBV19, the J call TRBJ1-2; TRBD1 aligns across 10 bases. The ends lost 5 bases at V and 7 bases at J; junction bases unmatched: 7. This CDR3 contains 14 residues. Germline V CDR1 and CDR2: LNHDA, SQIVND (reference sequence). CDR3 region: CASSLLGTGAGYTF. CDR3 bases: TGTGCCAGTAGTCTCCTGGGGACAGGGGCTGGCTACACCTTC.

The chain has TRBV18 and TRBJ2-5, with a weak D call TRBD1 (6 bases). With 3 bases removed from V and 5 bases from J, the gap between germline ends came to 16 bases. The CDR3 loop spans 15 amino acids. The germline V gene has CDR1 KGHSH and CDR2 LQKENI. This CDR3 is CASSPPGQLGETQYF. The CDR3, as DNA: TGTGCCAGCTCACCCCCGGGACAACTGGGGGAGACCCAGTACTTC.

This rearrangement joins TRBV7-2 to TRBJ2-2; no definite D call. The CDR3 sequence is 13 residues long. The germline gives CDR1 SGHTA, CDR2 FQGNSA. V was clipped by 5 bases and J by 4 bases, with 8 bases between them. CDR3 in DNA: TGTGCCAGCAGCCCCCCCGCCACCGGGGAGCTGTTTTTT. Encoded protein: CASSPPATGELFF.

A single count supports this clonotype. V and J are TRBV7-3 and TRBJ2-1; TRBD2 matches 11 bases. The germline V gene has CDR1 SGHTA and CDR2 FQGTGA. The CDR3 totals 15 residues. V lost 5 bases, J lost 7 bases, and 7 bases stayed unmatched. CDR3 DNA sequence: TGTGCCAGCAGCGTTAGCGGGGGGGAACCGAATGAGCAGTTCTTC. It specifies CASSVSGGEPNEQFF.

The CDR3 nucleotides are TGCGCCAGCAGCCAAGCTCGTCCGGGGGGGCCTAGGGACGAGCAGTACTTC. Its protein is CASSQARPGGPRDEQYF. The chain links TRBV4-1 to TRBJ2-7, with TRBD2 identical over 8 bases. Germline assignment: CDR1 MGHRA and CDR2 YSYEKL. J was trimmed by 5 bases and V by 1 base; bases with no gene match: 13. This CDR3 has 17 amino acids.

This chain uses TRBV7-3 with TRBJ1-2; the D gene is possibly TRBD1 (5 bases). Germline CDR1 SGHTA, CDR2 FQGTGA. The CDR3 covers 15 residues. V lost 8 bases and J lost 0, with 16 bases in between. CDR3 in amino acids: CASSLGGGANYGYTF. The CDR3 coding sequence is TGTGCCAGCTCCCTTGGGGGGGGAGCTAACTATGGCTACACCTTC. Combining the CDR3 with reference TRBV7-3 and TRBJ1-2 gives the whole variable domain GAGVSQTPSNKVTEKGKYVELRCDPISGHTALYWYRQSLGQGPEFLIYFQGTGAADDSGLPNDRFFAVRPEGSVSTLKIQRTERGDSAVYLCASSLGGGANYGYTFGSGTRLTVV.

The genes are TRBV20-1 and TRBJ1-1, with D possibly matching TRBD1 (6 bases). The germline V gene encodes CDR1 DFQATT and CDR2 SNEGSKA (reference sequence). The CDR3 runs to 12 residues. The V end lost 5 bases, the J end lost 4 bases, and 11 bases lay between the germline ends. CDR3 region: CSARRGGTEAFF. DNA for the CDR3: TGCAGTGCTCGTAGGGGGGGCACTGAAGCTTTCTTT.

The chain is built from TRBV20-1 and TRBJ2-1; TRBD2 matches at 9 bases. The CDR3 is 11 amino acids. Germline trimming cut 1 base from V and 12 bases from J; bases unmatched to any gene: 1. CDR1 and CDR2 from the germline V gene are DFQATT and SNEGSKA (reference sequence). The CDR3 bases are TGCAGTGCTAGAGTGGGACTAGCGCAGTTCTTC. This codes for CSARVGLAQFF.

The rearrangement links TRBV10-3 to TRBJ2-7, with D possibly TRBD1 on 6 matching bases. The germline V gene has CDR1 ENHRY and CDR2 SYGVKD. This CDR3 is built from 14 residues. V was shortened by 3 bases and J by 1 base, with 10 bases between the two germline ends. The CDR3 sequence is CAISDRGNSYEQYF. The CDR3 bases are TGTGCCATCAGTGACAGGGGTAATTCCTACGAGCAGTACTTC.

Only one count was recorded for this clonotype. The chain couples TRBV27 to TRBJ2-2; 9 bases map to TRBD1. CDR1 and CDR2 (germline): MNHEY, SMNVEV (reference sequence). The length of the CDR3 is 15 residues. Unmatched junction bases numbered 4, after V lost 5 bases and J lost 3 bases. The CDR3 region is CASSGRTGDTGELFF. In DNA form, the CDR3 reads TGTGCCAGCAGTGGTAGGACAGGGGACACCGGGGAGCTGTTTTTT.

The V gene is TRBV7-8, the J gene TRBJ1-5, with 11 bases lining up with TRBD1. There are 16 residues in the CDR3. The trim removed 6 bases at V and 7 bases at J, leaving 11 bases unmatched. Germline-derived CDR1 and CDR2 are SGHVS and FQNEAQ. Here the CDR3 reads CASSFSSGQGGQPQHF. The CDR3 DNA reads TGTGCCAGCAGTTTTTCGTCGGGACAGGGGGGCCAGCCCCAGCATTTT.

The chain is built from TRBV11-2 and TRBJ2-3; 7 nucleotides line up with TRBD1. Losses at the gene ends were 6 bases for V and 2 bases for J; bases not matched to a gene: 11. The CDR3 runs to 16 residues. CDR1 and CDR2 (germline): SGHAT, FQNNGV. For the CDR3, the DNA is TGTGCCAGCAGAACGTCCCGGGACAGAGACACAGATACGCAGTATTTT. It translates to CASRTSRDRDTDTQYF.

The rearrangement uses TRBV5-8 and TRBJ2-1; unclear D gene. The CDR3 loop spans 14 amino acids. Germline CDR1 is SGHTS and CDR2 is YDEGEE. V lost 2 bases and J lost 6, with 12 bases in between. The CDR3 sequence: CASSFQYYPNEQFF. CDR3 coding DNA: TGTGCCAGCAGCTTCCAGTACTACCCCAATGAGCAGTTCTTC.

This chain links TRBV5-4 with TRBJ1-2, with D perhaps TRBD1 (5 bases). V was shortened by 2 bases and J by 4 bases, with 12 bases between the two germline ends. Germline loops: CDR1 SGHNT, CDR2 YYREEE (reference sequence). The CDR3 consists of 14 residues. CDR3: CASSFSDSSYGYTF. The CDR3, as DNA: TGTGCCAGCAGCTTTAGCGACAGCTCCTATGGCTACACCTTC.

The chain carries TRBV12-3 or TRBV12-4 and TRBJ2-1; perhaps TRBD2 as D (5 bases). V lost 5 bases to trimming and J lost 2 bases, with 13 bases between them. This CDR3 is built from 15 residues. The CDR3 sequence is CASSVQPGTYNEQFF. In DNA, the CDR3 is TGTGCCAGCAGTGTTCAACCGGGGACCTACAATGAGCAGTTCTTC.

The rearrangement joins TRBV20-1 to TRBJ1-6, with a weak D call TRBD1 (5 bases). Trimming shortened V by 4 bases and J by 10 bases, and 17 bases separated the two germline ends. The germline V gene encodes CDR1 DFQATT and CDR2 SNEGSKA (reference sequence). The CDR3 runs 14 residues. CDR3 amino acids: CSANAGRQQSPLHF. For the CDR3, the DNA is TGCAGTGCTAACGCGGGACGTCAACAATCACCCCTCCACTTT.

This chain connects TRBV6-6 to TRBJ2-4, with unresolved D. The ends were cut back, 4 bases at V and 7 bases at J, with 14 bases in the middle. The CDR3 contains 14 residues. Germline CDR1 is MNHNY and CDR2 is SVGAGI (reference sequence). The CDR3 loop is CASSLPRPGNIQYF. The CDR3 nucleotides are TGTGCCAGCAGTTTACCCCGGCCCGGTAACATTCAGTACTTC.